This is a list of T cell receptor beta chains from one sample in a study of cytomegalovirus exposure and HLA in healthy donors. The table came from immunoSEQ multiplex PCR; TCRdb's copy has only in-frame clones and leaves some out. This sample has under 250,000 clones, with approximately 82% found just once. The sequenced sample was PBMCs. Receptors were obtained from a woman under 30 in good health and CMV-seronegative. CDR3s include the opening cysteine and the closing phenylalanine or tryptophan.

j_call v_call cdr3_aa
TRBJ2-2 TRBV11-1 CASSQDQYRGGELFF
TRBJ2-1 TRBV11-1 CASSSRLAGHYNEQFF
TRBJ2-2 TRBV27 CATKVPGGGTGELFF
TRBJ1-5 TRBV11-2 CASSWTDSNQPQHF
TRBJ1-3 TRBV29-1 CSVEEEDGIRGNTIYF
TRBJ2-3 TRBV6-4 CASSEFGLITDTQYF
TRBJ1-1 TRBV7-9 CASSSEDRSVTEAFF
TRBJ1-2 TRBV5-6 CASSLATYGYTF
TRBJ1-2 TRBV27 CASTPAGAYGYTF
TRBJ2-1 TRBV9 CASSVEEVSYNEQFF
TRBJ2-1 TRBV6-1 CASSRLADTYNEQFF
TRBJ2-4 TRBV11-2 CASSQAGTRRDIQYF
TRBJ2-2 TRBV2 CASRPSGGFTGELFF
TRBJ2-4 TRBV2 CASSQRPLGGRETGTKNIQYF
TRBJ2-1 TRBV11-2 CASSFSGGWNEQFF
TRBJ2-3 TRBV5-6 CASSLGLDRWVDTQYF
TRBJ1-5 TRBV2 CATHGQDGQPQHF
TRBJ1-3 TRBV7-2 CASSTEGPGIGNTIYF
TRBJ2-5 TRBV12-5 CASGLVLRQPQETQYF
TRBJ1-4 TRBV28 CASSPGQGREEKLFF
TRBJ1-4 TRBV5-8 CASSWRGVATNEKLFF
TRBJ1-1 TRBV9 CASSVGPETEAFF